Below are 9 T cell receptor beta chains sequenced from a single sample in a study of cytomegalovirus exposure and HLA in healthy donors. PCR involved 60 Vbeta and 13 Jbeta primers. TCRdb's table, derived via immunoSEQ multiplex PCR, lists solely in-frame clones and lacks some. The sample lists more than 95,000 clones; around 84% were seen once. The sequencing input was PBMCs. The origin of the receptors is a man aged 30 to 39 in good health and CMV-seronegative.

This rearrangement joins TRBV7-9 to TRBJ2-5, with 7 nucleotides matching TRBD2. This CDR3 contains 16 residues. Germline V CDR1 and CDR2: SEHNR, FQNEAQ (reference sequence). V was clipped by 0 bases and J by 4 bases; unmatched bases: 8. The CDR3 DNA is TGTGCCAGCAGCTTAGCGCTAGCGGAGGAGCGAGAGACCCAGTACTTC. Protein product: CASSLALAEERETQYF.

This chain uses TRBV11-3 with TRBJ2-3; 13 bases map to TRBD2. Germline V gene data show CDR1 as SGHNT and CDR2 as YENEEA. With V trimmed by 3 bases and J by 5 bases, 2 bases remained unmatched. The CDR3 consists of 15 residues. This CDR3 reads CASSLGLAGLDTQYF. For the CDR3, the DNA is TGTGCCAGCAGCTTGGGACTAGCGGGGTTAGATACGCAGTATTTT.

J is TRBJ2-1 and V is TRBV28; 9 nucleotides align to TRBD2. Trimming took 6 bases from V and 6 from J; bases not matched to a gene: 6. Germline CDR1 reads MDHEN; CDR2 reads SYDVKM. CDR3 length equals 14 residues. The CDR3 bases are TGTGCCAGCAGGCCGGGACTAGCTCTCAATGAGCAGTTCTTC. It translates to CASRPGLALNEQFF.

J is TRBJ2-1 and V is TRBV4-1, with D possibly TRBD2 on 5 matching bases. Germline assignment: CDR1 MGHRA and CDR2 YSYEKL. This CDR3 comprises 14 residues. V lost 5 bases to trimming and J lost 8 bases, with 16 bases between them. DNA of the CDR3: TGCGCCAGCAGCAAAACACTAGGAGTCGATGAGCAGTTCTTC. Amino acid sequence: CASSKTLGVDEQFF.

The chain uses TRBV6-5 and TRBJ2-4; possibly TRBD2 for D (5 bases). V dropped 0 bases and J dropped 6 bases, with 9 bases sitting between them. Germline CDR1 is MNHEY and CDR2 is SVGAGI. CDR3 length: 14 amino acids. CDR3 amino acids: CASSYSGRGNIQYF. As DNA, the CDR3 is TGTGCCAGCAGTTACTCCGGACGGGGAAACATTCAGTACTTC.

This clone was seen a handful of times. CDR3 sequence reads: CASSEPGQGTDTQYF. CDR3 sequence (DNA): TGTGCCAGCTCCGAACCGGGACAGGGAACAGATACGCAGTATTTT. The V gene is TRBV6-1, the J gene TRBJ2-3; 9 bases map to TRBD1. This CDR3 region has 15 residues. The V and J ends lost 8 bases and 3 bases, in that order; junction bases with no gene match: 9. Germline CDR1 is MNHNS and CDR2 is SASEGT.

The V and J genes are TRBV15 and TRBJ2-2; the D gene is possibly TRBD2 (6 bases). Germline lookup yields CDR1 LNHNV and CDR2 YYDKDF (reference sequence). CDR3 size: 15 residues. Trimming removed 2 bases from V and 1 base from J, with 8 bases in between. This chain's CDR3 is CATSRFSGNTGELFF. The CDR3 DNA sequence: TGTGCCACCAGCAGATTTAGCGGGAACACCGGGGAGCTGTTTTTT.

J is TRBJ1-4 and V is TRBV6-5, with D possibly TRBD1 on 5 matching bases. Trimming took 6 bases from V and 5 from J, leaving 16 bases between them. The germline V gene encodes CDR1 MNHEY and CDR2 SVGAGI. The CDR3 runs 15 residues. The CDR3 reads CASSLTDTSNEKLFF. Written as DNA, the CDR3 is TGTGCCAGCAGCCTCACGGACACCTCGAATGAAAAACTGTTTTTT.

The rearrangement joins TRBV5-6 to TRBJ1-1; possibly TRBD1 for D (5 bases). This CDR3 spans 14 amino acids. Germline-derived CDR1 and CDR2 are SGHDT and YYEEEE. V gave up 2 bases and J gave up 3 bases, with 11 bases separating them. CDR3 coding DNA: TGTGCCAGCAGCTTTGACAGCGAGTACACTGAAGCTTTCTTT. The encoded protein is CASSFDSEYTEAFF. The entire variable domain, with the rest obtained from reference TRBV5-6 and TRBJ1-1, is as follows: DAGVTQSPTHLIKTRGQQVTLRCSPKSGHDTVSWYQQALGQGPQFIFQYYEEEERQRGNFPDRFSGHQFPNYSSELNVNALLLGDSALYLCASSFDSEYTEAFFGQGTRLTVV.